The 28 T cell receptor beta chains below all came from one sample that was sequenced in a study of T cell changes during pregnancy in multiple sclerosis. TCRdb keeps only in-frame clones here, not all; method: immunoSEQ multiplex PCR. The sample has tens of thousands of clones, roughly 93% seen once. The sequencing here drew on CD8+ T cells from peripheral blood mononuclear cells, taken in the second trimester of pregnancy. Source of these receptors: a female donor with multiple sclerosis, enrolled in a pregnancy study.

J is TRBJ1-2 and V is TRBV29-1; D is perhaps TRBD1 (6 bases). Trimming removed 7 bases from V and 3 bases from J, with 12 bases in between. CDR1 and CDR2 (germline): SQVTM, ANQGSEA. This CDR3 comprises 12 residues. Here the CDR3 reads CSATGIDYGYTF. In nucleotides, the CDR3 is TGCAGCGCAACAGGGATCGACTATGGCTACACCTTC.

The V gene is TRBV5-1, the J gene TRBJ2-7; 7 bases align to TRBD2. Per the germline V gene, CDR1 is SGHRS and CDR2 is YFSETQ. V shed 3 bases and J 2 bases; nucleotides not matched to a gene: 11. The CDR3 is 16 amino acids. The CDR3 protein is CASSSTMGGQTYEQYF. CDR3 sequence (DNA): TGCGCCAGCAGCTCGACGATGGGAGGGCAGACCTACGAGCAGTACTTC.

This chain uses TRBV4-1 with TRBJ1-1, with D possibly matching TRBD1 (5 bases). CDR1 and CDR2 from the germline V gene are MGHRA and YSYEKL. V lost 0 bases and J 10 bases, leaving 6 bases between the germline ends. The CDR3 has 11 amino acids. This chain's CDR3 is CASSQDRGAFF. CDR3 sequence (DNA): TGCGCCAGCAGCCAAGATAGGGGAGCTTTCTTT.

As regards this clone: A read error may produce the germline difference seen at one junction end. The chain employs TRBV10-3 and TRBJ1-2; 7 nucleotides align to TRBD1. The CDR3 runs 15 residues. CDR1 is ENHRY, CDR2 SYGVKD, per germline. This chain's CDR3 is CAISDGEGANYGYTF. The DNA of the CDR3 is TGTGCCATAAGTGACGGAGAGGGGGCAAACTATGGCTACACCTTC.

The chain recombines TRBV5-1 with TRBJ1-2, with D maybe TRBD1 (6 bases). This CDR3 contains 16 residues. The V end lost 0 bases, the J end lost 4 bases, and 16 bases lay between the germline ends. CDR1 and CDR2 from the germline V gene are SGHRS and YFSETQ. The CDR3 sequence: CASSLATGGRSYGYTF. CDR3 sequence (DNA): TGCGCCAGCAGCTTGGCCACGGGGGGGCGCAGCTATGGCTACACCTTC.

The rearrangement uses TRBV9 and TRBJ1-2, with D perhaps matching TRBD1 (5 bases). This CDR3 has 16 residues. Germline V gene data show CDR1 as SGDLS and CDR2 as YYNGEE. With 0 bases removed from V and 6 bases from J, the gap between germline ends came to 18 bases. The CDR3 loop is CASSVDLGAGRDGYTF. For the CDR3, the DNA is TGTGCCAGCAGCGTAGATCTAGGGGCAGGGAGGGATGGCTACACCTTC.

About this clone itself: Additional DNA sequences in this sample encode the identical CDR3. The chain recombines TRBV5-4 with TRBJ2-7, with D tentatively TRBD2 (5 bases). V gave up 9 bases and J gave up 3 bases, with 13 bases separating them. This CDR3 is built from 12 residues. In germline, CDR1 is SGHNT, CDR2 YYREEE (reference sequence). In DNA form, the CDR3 reads TGTGCCACCGGGAAAGACCTCTACGAGCAGTACTTC. Translated, it gives CATGKDLYEQYF. Full variable domain (rest looked up from reference TRBV5-4 and TRBJ2-7): ETGVTQSPTHLIKTRGQQVTLRCSSQSGHNTVSWYQQALGQGPQFIFQYYREEENGRGNFPPRFSGLQFPNYSSELNVNALELDDSALYLCATGKDLYEQYFGPGTRLTVT.

The genes are TRBV2 and TRBJ1-2; 8 bases fit TRBD1. CDR1 and CDR2 from the germline V gene are SNHLY and FYNNEI. This CDR3 comprises 15 residues. The trim removed 1 base at V and 4 bases at J, leaving 5 bases unmatched. CDR3: CASSEETGAGYGYTF. The CDR3 DNA sequence: TGTGCCAGCAGTGAAGAGACAGGGGCGGGCTATGGCTACACCTTC.

The chain uses TRBV4-3 and TRBJ2-7; D may be TRBD2 (6 bases). The CDR3 extends over 15 amino acids. Trimming pared 1 base from V and 4 bases from J, leaving 14 bases between. Germline lookup yields CDR1 LGHNA and CDR2 YSLEER. The CDR3 nucleotides read TGCGCCAGCAGCCAAGGTAGTAGCGGCGCTTACGAGCAGTACTTC. Protein: CASSQGSSGAYEQYF.

This clone was found once. V usage is TRBV2 and J usage is TRBJ2-2; 7 bases fit TRBD2. The junction had 6 bases not matched to a gene; V was cut back by 4 bases and J by 4 bases. This CDR3 comprises 15 residues. CDR1 and CDR2 from the germline V gene are SNHLY and FYNNEI. The DNA of the CDR3 is TGTGCCAGCAGTGGGGGGACGGGGGGCACCGGGGAGCTGTTTTTT. This gives the protein CASSGGTGGTGELFF.

This chain uses TRBV7-8 with TRBJ1-1; D might be TRBD1 (6 bases). Germline V gives CDR1 SGHVS, CDR2 FQNEAQ. The CDR3 contains 14 residues. Trimming cost V 6 bases and J 2 bases, with 13 bases left between them. DNA of the CDR3: TGTGCCAGCAGTCTTAGGGGGACAAACACTGAAGCTTTCTTT. The encoded protein is CASSLRGTNTEAFF.

Only one count was recorded for this clone. This chain uses TRBV2 with TRBJ2-7; weak D call: TRBD2 (6 bases). Trimming stripped 6 bases from V and 3 bases from J, with 15 bases between. The germline V gene encodes CDR1 SNHLY and CDR2 FYNNEI. The CDR3 covers 14 residues. CDR3 residues: CASSGRDGGYEQYF. In DNA, the CDR3 is TGTGCCAGCAGCGGCCGGGACGGGGGCTACGAGCAGTACTTC.

V gene TRBV27 combines with J gene TRBJ2-1, with a possible D match to TRBD1 (6 bases). V lost 4 bases and J 8 bases, leaving 6 bases between the germline ends. The CDR3 has 11 amino acids. Germline V gene lookup returns CDR1 MNHEY and CDR2 SMNVEV (reference sequence). CDR3 sequence: CASSSGDEQFF. The CDR3 bases are TGTGCCAGCAGTTCAGGGGATGAGCAGTTCTTC.

The chain recombines TRBV10-3 with TRBJ1-2; 7 bases are shared with TRBD1. The CDR3 runs 20 residues. From germline, CDR1 is ENHRY and CDR2 SYGVKD. The V and J ends lost 6 bases and 3 bases, in that order; junction bases with no gene match: 25. The CDR3 DNA sequence: TGTGCCATCAGGAAAAAACAGAGATCAGGGGGGCGCAAAATGTACTATGGCTACACCTTC. Protein sequence: CAIRKKQRSGGRKMYYGYTF.

This rearrangement joins TRBV6-1 to TRBJ1-4; no clear D. Deletions cut 7 bases from V and 7 bases from J, with 19 bases between. Looked up from germline, CDR1 is MNHNS and CDR2 is SASEGT. The length of the CDR3 is 15 residues. The CDR3 sequence is CASKEASGHVEKLFF. The CDR3 bases are TGTGCCAGCAAAGAGGCATCGGGTCACGTTGAAAAACTGTTTTTT.

The J gene is TRBJ2-3, the V gene TRBV5-8, with 8 bases matching TRBD2. Germline CDR1 SGHTS, CDR2 YDEGEE. This CDR3 is built from 15 residues. V was clipped by 2 bases and J by 5 bases; unmatched bases: 7. DNA of the CDR3: TGTGCCAGCAGCTTAGAACTAGCGGTTCAAGATACGCAGTATTTT. This encodes CASSLELAVQDTQYF.

V gene TRBV30 combines with J gene TRBJ2-2; maybe TRBD1 (6 bases). Germline V lookup: CDR1 GTSNPN, CDR2 SVGIG (reference sequence). Trimming pared 5 bases from V and 0 bases from J, leaving 13 bases between. The CDR3 runs to 15 residues. The CDR3 DNA reads as TGTGCCTGGGGTCCGGGACACACGAACACCGGGGAGCTGTTTTTT. It specifies CAWGPGHTNTGELFF.

The chain couples TRBV9 to TRBJ2-5; D ambiguous. The germline V gene has CDR1 SGDLS and CDR2 YYNGEE. There are 12 residues in the CDR3. V was cut by 4 bases and J by 2 bases, with 6 bases left in between. The CDR3 nucleotides are TGTGCCAGCAGCTATTTTCAAGAGACCCAGTACTTC. Protein: CASSYFQETQYF.

V gene TRBV7-6 combines with J gene TRBJ2-2, with 9 bases that match TRBD1. With V trimmed by 1 base and J by 7 bases, 4 bases remained unmatched. The length of the CDR3 is 15 residues. CDR1 is SGHVS, CDR2 FNYEAQ, per germline. In DNA form, the CDR3 reads TGTGCCAGCAGCTTAGGGACAGGGGACGGCGGGGAGCTGTTTTTT. Residues: CASSLGTGDGGELFF.

The chain joins TRBV11-2 to TRBJ2-1; a possible D gene is TRBD1 (6 bases). The V gene's germline CDR1 is SGHAT and CDR2 FQNNGV. Trimming removed 4 bases at V and 8 bases at J, with 12 bases between. This CDR3 is built from 13 residues. CDR3 in DNA: TGTGCCAGCAGCTCGATACCAGGGGATGAGCAGTTCTTC. The encoded protein is CASSSIPGDEQFF.

The CDR3 reads CASTRDSSAEAFF. Written as DNA, the CDR3 is TGTGCCAGTACGAGGGACTCGAGCGCTGAAGCTTTCTTT. The V gene is TRBV19, the J gene TRBJ1-1; D might be TRBD1 (5 bases). V was clipped by 7 bases and J by 6 bases, with 15 bases between them. CDR1 is LNHDA and CDR2 is SQIVND in the germline V gene (reference sequence). CDR3 size: 13 residues.

The V gene is TRBV5-4, the J gene TRBJ2-1, with unresolved D. CDR1 and CDR2 (germline): SGHNT, YYREEE (reference sequence). There are 14 residues in the CDR3. V lost 1 base, J lost 8 bases, and 13 bases lay in between. The CDR3 loop reads CASSLPGSVDEQFF. The CDR3, as DNA: TGTGCCAGCAGCTTGCCGGGTTCCGTCGATGAGCAGTTCTTC.

The V call is TRBV5-5, the J call TRBJ2-7; D possibly corresponds to TRBD1 (5 bases). The germline V and J ends were trimmed by 5 bases and 5 bases, with 8 bases remaining between them. CDR1 and CDR2 from the germline V gene are SGHKS and YYEKEE (reference sequence). The CDR3 extends over 11 amino acids. The CDR3 bases are TGTGCCAGCAGGGTGGACAACGAGCAGTACTTC. Its protein product is CASRVDNEQYF.

The chain has TRBV9 and TRBJ2-7; D gene unclear. The CDR3 totals 14 residues. The V end lost 4 bases, the J end lost 0 bases, and 11 bases lay between the germline ends. The V gene's germline CDR1 is SGDLS and CDR2 YYNGEE. The CDR3, as DNA: TGTGCCAGCAGCCCCGTCGGTGTCTCCTACGAGCAGTACTTC. Protein product: CASSPVGVSYEQYF. Complete variable domain (other parts from reference TRBV9 and TRBJ2-7): DSGVTQTPKHLITATGQRVTLRCSPRSGDLSVYWYQQSLDQGLQFLIQYYNGEERAKGNILERFSAQQFPDLHSELNLSSLELGDSALYFCASSPVGVSYEQYFGPGTRLTVT.

This chain joins TRBV2 and TRBJ1-1, with TRBD1 identical over 8 bases. The CDR3 length is 13 residues. V shed 6 bases, J shed 4 bases, and the junction held 4 bases outside the gene matches. CDR1 is SNHLY, CDR2 FYNNEI, per germline. CDR3 DNA: TGTGCCAGCAGATACAGGGGGAGCACTGAAGCTTTCTTT. Translating gives CASRYRGSTEAFF.

The count of this clone is one. The V and J genes are TRBV27 and TRBJ2-1; 7 bases match TRBD1. The J segment lost 7 bases and the V segment lost 7 bases, leaving 7 bases of the junction unmatched. CDR3 length: 13 amino acids. In germline, CDR1 is MNHEY, CDR2 SMNVEV (reference sequence). CDR3 protein: CASKQGSGNEQFF. The CDR3 DNA is TGTGCCAGCAAACAGGGGTCGGGTAATGAGCAGTTCTTC.

The sample holds one count of this clone. The chain uses TRBV11-2 and TRBJ2-2; TRBD1 matches 7 bases. Germline-derived CDR1 and CDR2 are SGHAT and FQNNGV. J was trimmed by 4 bases and V by 3 bases; bases with no gene match: 5. The CDR3 loop spans 15 amino acids. CDR3 residues: CASSFGQATTGELFF. CDR3 DNA sequence: TGTGCCAGCAGCTTTGGACAGGCCACCACCGGGGAGCTGTTTTTT.

This sequence joins TRBV6-5 and TRBJ2-5, with D perhaps TRBD2 (6 bases). Trimming took 7 bases from V and 2 from J, leaving 20 bases between them. The CDR3 is 16 amino acids. Germline CDR1 MNHEY, CDR2 SVGAGI. CDR3 protein: CASNYLGVGGQETQYF. The CDR3 region has the DNA TGTGCCAGCAATTATTTAGGGGTCGGGGGTCAAGAGACCCAGTACTTC.